This TCR beta chain was observed in a study of cytomegalovirus exposure and HLA in healthy donors. PCR employed 60 Vbeta and 13 Jbeta primers. The method was immunoSEQ multiplex PCR; TCRdb's version includes in-frame clones alone and lacks a portion of them. The sample records around 59,000 clones, about four fifths being singletons. Study results and caveats: TCR beta chain V- and J-gene trimming was linked, in a later analysis, to a missense variant in DCLRE1C.

This clone was found once. Its cognate antigen is unknown. This CDR3 is built from 16 residues. Trimming cost V 7 bases and J 1 base, with 17 bases left between them. Germline CDR1 LNHDA, CDR2 SQIVND (reference sequence). The chain uses TRBV19 and TRBJ1-5; tentative D call: TRBD1 (5 bases). Specimen: PBMCs. The TCR sequence derives from a woman in her 40s in good health and CMV-seronegative. CDR3 protein: CASTPPGLYSNQPQHF. CDR3 DNA sequence: TGTGCCAGTACCCCGCCAGGGCTCTACAGCAATCAGCCCCAGCATTTT.